The rows below give T cell receptor beta chains drawn from one sample of a study of T cell changes during pregnancy in multiple sclerosis. The protocol was immunoSEQ multiplex PCR, while the TCRdb copy is restricted to in-frame clones and leaves out a portion. Of tens of thousands of clones detected, more than 85% appear once; the ten largest clones hold around 0.3%. Sequenced material: CD4+ T cells from peripheral blood mononuclear cells, taken in the third trimester of pregnancy. The receptor set was obtained from a female donor in good health, enrolled as a control in a pregnancy study. Each CDR3 is given with its conserved first and last residue. Each record gives: CDR3 protein, CDR3 DNA, V gene, D gene, J gene, clone size. A D gene is named only where the DNA matches it firmly. Only some rows state a clone size, as once, few, many or a class for expanded clones.

CASSVAGGNEKLFF,TGTGCCAGCAGCGTAGCTGGAGGTAATGAAAAACTGTTTTTT,TRBV9,NA,TRBJ1-4,NA
CASGTSYTGFKETQYF,TGTGCTAGTGGTACCTCGTACACAGGGTTCAAAGAGACCCAGTACTTC,TRBV12-5,NA,TRBJ2-5,NA
CASSTAGWVAFF,TGTGCCAGTAGTACCGCCGGGTGGGTAGCTTTCTTT,TRBV19,NA,TRBJ1-1,NA
CASSLERPSSYEQYF,TGCGCCAGCAGCTTAGAGCGGCCGAGCTCCTACGAGCAGTACTTC,TRBV5-1,NA,TRBJ2-7,NA
CASLGAGYTF,TGTGCCAGCCTAGGGGCCGGCTACACCTTC,TRBV6-5,NA,TRBJ1-2,NA
CASSSDRGPTEAFF,TGTGCCAGCAGCTCTGACAGGGGGCCGACTGAAGCTTTCTTT,TRBV7-9,TRBD1,TRBJ1-1,NA
CASSPRETRINQPQHF,TGTGCCAGCAGTCCTAGAGAGACGAGGATTAATCAGCCCCAGCATTTT,TRBV7-6,NA,TRBJ1-5,NA
CASRGWGGTDTQYF,TGTGCCAGCAGGGGGTGGGGGGGCACAGATACGCAGTATTTT,TRBV2,NA,TRBJ2-3,NA
CASSPYSNQPQHF,TGTGCCAGCTCACCTTATAGCAATCAGCCCCAGCATTTT,TRBV18,NA,TRBJ1-5,NA
CASSPPAPPNEQFF,TGTGCCAGCTCACCACCGGCCCCCCCAAATGAGCAGTTCTTC,TRBV18,NA,TRBJ2-1,NA
CASSLIQGLDGYTF,TGTGCCAGCAGCTTAATCCAGGGGTTAGATGGCTACACCTTC,TRBV7-2,NA,TRBJ1-2,NA
CAWSGQGVSSYEQYF,TGTGCCTGGAGCGGACAGGGGGTTAGTTCCTACGAGCAGTACTTC,TRBV30,TRBD1,TRBJ2-7,NA
CASSADRRGEQYF,TGTGCCAGCAGTGCCGACAGGCGAGGGGAGCAGTACTTC,TRBV6-1,NA,TRBJ2-7,once
CASSLAQGGEQYF,TGTGCCAGCAGCTTGGCCCAGGGTGGCGAGCAGTACTTC,TRBV5-8,NA,TRBJ2-7,NA
CASSFWRQGYEQYF,TGTGCCAGCAGTTTTTGGCGACAGGGCTACGAGCAGTACTTC,TRBV27,TRBD1,TRBJ2-7,NA
CASSPLAGGGNEQFF,TGTGCCAGCAGCCCCCTAGCGGGGGGTGGCAATGAGCAGTTCTTC,TRBV7-9,TRBD2,TRBJ2-1,NA
CASSLRGYEQYF,TGTGCCAGCAGCTTAAGAGGTTACGAGCAGTACTTC,TRBV7-3,NA,TRBJ2-7,NA
CAWSVVWARGNTEAFF,TGTGCCTGGAGTGTAGTTTGGGCCAGGGGTAACACTGAAGCTTTCTTT,TRBV30,NA,TRBJ1-1,few
CASSQFTPDSSEAFF,TGTGCCAGCAGCCAATTTACCCCGGACTCCTCTGAAGCTTTCTTT,TRBV5-6,NA,TRBJ1-1,NA
CASSTGLAGEDTQYF,TGCGCCAGCAGCACGGGACTAGCGGGGGAAGATACGCAGTATTTT,TRBV5-1,TRBD2,TRBJ2-3,NA
CASSIGQGASGAEAFF,TGTGCCAGCAGCATCGGACAGGGGGCTTCGGGGGCTGAAGCTTTCTTT,TRBV7-3,TRBD1,TRBJ1-1,once
CASSLWSSGGTDTQYF,TGCGCCAGCAGCTTGTGGAGCAGCGGGGGCACAGATACGCAGTATTTT,TRBV5-1,TRBD2,TRBJ2-3,NA
CASSPHRGSTDTQYF,TGCGCCAGCAGCCCGCACCGGGGGAGCACAGATACGCAGTATTTT,TRBV4-3,NA,TRBJ2-3,NA
CASSRMQGAYNEQFF,TGTGCCAGTAGCCGGATGCAGGGGGCTTACAATGAGCAGTTCTTC,TRBV19,TRBD1,TRBJ2-1,NA
CASSVGLGYGYTF,TGTGCCAGCAGCGTTGGCCTAGGCTATGGCTACACCTTC,TRBV9,NA,TRBJ1-2,NA
CASSPRTGDTNTEAFF,TGTGCCAGCTCACCTAGGACAGGGGACACGAACACTGAAGCTTTCTTT,TRBV18,TRBD1,TRBJ1-1,NA